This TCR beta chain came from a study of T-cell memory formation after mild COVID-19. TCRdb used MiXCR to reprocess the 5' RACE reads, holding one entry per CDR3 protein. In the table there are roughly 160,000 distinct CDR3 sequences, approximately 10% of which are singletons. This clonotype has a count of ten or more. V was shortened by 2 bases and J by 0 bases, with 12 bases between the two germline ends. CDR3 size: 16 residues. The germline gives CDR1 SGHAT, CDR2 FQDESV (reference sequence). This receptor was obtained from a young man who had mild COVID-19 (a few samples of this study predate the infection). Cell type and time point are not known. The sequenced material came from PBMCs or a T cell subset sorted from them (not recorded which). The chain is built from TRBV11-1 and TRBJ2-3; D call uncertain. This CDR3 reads CASSLRPGLSTDTQYF. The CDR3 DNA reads TGTGCCAGCAGCTTACGTCCGGGTCTGAGCACAGATACGCAGTATTTT.